Presented here are 13 T cell receptor beta chains from one specimen sequenced in a study of CD8 T cells in ankylosing spondylitis. TCRdb analysed the 5' RACE reads with MiXCR anew, one entry per CDR3 protein. The top ten clones hold under 9% of a sample with about 170,000 distinct CDR3 sequences, about 17% of them seen once. Sequencing was performed on blood, either unsorted or a sorted T cell fraction (not recorded which). These receptors were collected from a male donor with ankylosing spondylitis or in good health (not recorded which).

The rearrangement links TRBV5-1 to TRBJ2-2; 15 nucleotides line up with TRBD2. This CDR3 comprises 17 residues. Germline lookup yields CDR1 SGHRS and CDR2 YFSETQ. With V trimmed by 3 bases and J by 6 bases, 6 bases remained unmatched. The CDR3 DNA follows: TGCGCCAGCAGCTCCCAGGGACTAGCGGGAGGTCCCGGGGAGCTGTTTTTT. It encodes CASSSQGLAGGPGELFF.

This chain connects TRBV7-6 to TRBJ2-1, with TRBD2 identical over 10 bases. The length of the CDR3 is 17 residues. Germline V gene data show CDR1 as SGHVS and CDR2 as FNYEAQ. V trimming: 5 bases; J trimming: 7 bases; junction bases outside the gene matches: 14. The CDR3: CASSQVASGSTINEQFF. The CDR3 coding sequence is TGTGCCAGCAGCCAGGTGGCTAGCGGGAGTACGATTAATGAGCAGTTCTTC. The full variable domain, in which reference TRBV7-6 and TRBJ2-1 provide the parts outside the CDR3, is GAGVSQSPRYKVTKRGQDVALRCDPISGHVSLYWYRQALGQGPEFLTYFNYEAQQDKSGLPNDRFSAERPEGSISTLTIQRTEQRDSAMYRCASSQVASGSTINEQFFGPGTRLTVL.

The J gene is TRBJ2-3, the V gene TRBV10-1; TRBD2 matches 10 bases. V lost 2 bases, J lost 9 bases, and 11 bases stayed unmatched. The CDR3 loop spans 16 amino acids. Germline V gene lookup returns CDR1 WNHNN and CDR2 SYGVQD (reference sequence). In nucleotides, the CDR3 is TGCGCCAGCAGTGAGGCGGCTAGCGGGAGCACAGGGACGCAGTATTTT. It translates to CASSEAASGSTGTQYF.

This clonotype appeared many times. The rearrangement links TRBV12-3 or TRBV12-4 to TRBJ2-2; D unclear. CDR3 length equals 11 residues. Between the trimmed V and J ends, which lost 3 bases and 7 bases, there was a span of 3 bases. This CDR3 reads CASSFGGELFF. In DNA form, the CDR3 reads TGTGCCAGCAGTTTTGGCGGGGAGCTGTTTTTT.

This clonotype has at least ten counts. This chain uses TRBV5-1 with TRBJ1-4; D is possibly TRBD1 (6 bases). V was cut by 2 bases and J by 7 bases, with 12 bases left in between. This CDR3 comprises 14 residues. Per germline, CDR1 SGHRS and CDR2 YFSETQ. CDR3 sequence reads: CASSFSGASEKLFF. For the CDR3, the DNA is TGCGCCAGCAGCTTTTCAGGGGCTAGTGAAAAACTGTTTTTT.

This sequence joins TRBV9 and TRBJ2-2; no definite D call. CDR1 and CDR2 from the germline V gene are SGDLS and YYNGEE. The CDR3 is 15 amino acids. Deletions cut 2 bases from V and 2 bases from J, with 10 bases between. The CDR3 coding sequence is TGTGCCAGCAGCGTTCGTATAGAAAACACCGGGGAGCTGTTTTTT. It is translated as CASSVRIENTGELFF.

The chain links TRBV10-3 to TRBJ1-1; D uncertain. Germline lookup yields CDR1 ENHRY and CDR2 SYGVKD. The CDR3 length is 12 residues. Between the trimmed V and J ends, which lost 8 bases and 4 bases, there was a span of 11 bases. CDR3 amino acids: CAIGGVGTEAFF. In DNA form, the CDR3 reads TGTGCCATCGGCGGTGTGGGCACTGAAGCTTTCTTT.

The CDR3 sequence: CASRSVTDSNQPQHF. Here the CDR3 DNA reads TGTGCCAGCAGGTCGGTTACCGATAGCAATCAGCCCCAGCATTTT. The genes are TRBV2 and TRBJ1-5; no clear D gene. The CDR3 length is 15 residues. Germline values: CDR1 SNHLY, CDR2 FYNNEI. Trimming pared 6 bases from V and 0 bases from J, leaving 12 bases between.

This clonotype was observed many times. The genes are TRBV4-2 and TRBJ2-1; D not certain. Germline lookup yields CDR1 LGHNA and CDR2 YNFKEQ. This CDR3 has 16 residues. The V and J ends lost 0 bases and 1 base respectively, with 10 bases between them. The CDR3 reads CASSQDASRSYNEQFF. The CDR3 DNA sequence: TGTGCCAGCAGCCAAGATGCGTCTAGGTCCTACAATGAGCAGTTCTTC.

V gene TRBV5-1 combines with J gene TRBJ2-7, with TRBD2 matching over 14 bases. Trimming cost V 0 bases and J 4 bases; bases outside gene matches: 9. The CDR3 is 18 residues long. Per the germline V gene, CDR1 is SGHRS and CDR2 is YFSETQ. The CDR3 DNA is TGCGCCAGCAGCTTGGAAGTAGCGGGACTAGCGGGAGCGTACGAGCAGTACTTC. Protein sequence: CASSLEVAGLAGAYEQYF. Full variable domain (rest looked up from reference TRBV5-1 and TRBJ2-7): KAGVTQTPRYLIKTRGQQVTLSCSPISGHRSVSWYQQTPGQGLQFLFEYFSETQRNKGNFPGRFSGRQFSNSRSEMNVSTLELGDSALYLCASSLEVAGLAGAYEQYFGPGTRLTVT.

This clonotype was detected many times. The J gene is TRBJ2-2, the V gene TRBV5-1, with TRBD1 as a possible D gene (6 bases). V lost 2 bases and J 1 base, leaving 12 bases between the germline ends. This CDR3 is built from 16 residues. Looked up from germline, CDR1 is SGHRS and CDR2 is YFSETQ. The CDR3 protein is CASSLRGHRNTGELFF. The CDR3 bases are TGCGCCAGCAGCTTAAGGGGACACCGGAACACCGGGGAGCTGTTTTTT.

There are a few counts of this clonotype. V usage is TRBV7-9 and J usage is TRBJ1-1; no definite D call. V lost 6 bases, J lost 4 bases, and 12 bases lay in between. Germline loops: CDR1 SEHNR, CDR2 FQNEAQ (reference sequence). The CDR3 contains 13 residues. The CDR3 protein is CASRPEGGTEAFF. As DNA, the CDR3 is TGTGCCAGCAGACCAGAGGGCGGCACTGAAGCTTTCTTT.

The genes are TRBV24-1 and TRBJ1-5; 8 bases are a match to TRBD1. CDR3 length equals 14 residues. J lost 2 bases, V lost 7 bases, and 3 bases had no gene match. Germline values: CDR1 KGHDR, CDR2 SFDVKD. DNA of the CDR3: TGTGCCACCAGAGACAGGGGAGGCAATCAGCCCCAGCATTTT. Encoded protein: CATRDRGGNQPQHF.